The following is a T cell receptor (beta chain) sequence with its context. Generated by immunoSEQ multiplex PCR, the TCRdb table keeps only in-frame clones and is missing some. Of 100,000 to 150,000 clones listed, about 89% are singletons. The germline gives CDR1 GTSNPN, CDR2 SVGIG (reference sequence). Trimming pared 2 bases from V and 3 bases from J, leaving 11 bases between. The CDR3 loop spans 14 amino acids. The data stem from a study of control samples from healthy donors and cancer patients. The material sequenced was blood. The gene calls are TRBV30 and TRBJ1-5; tentatively, D is TRBD1 (6 bases). This TCR derives from a man aged 45-60 years in good health. In DNA, the CDR3 is TGTGCCTGGAGTCAACAGGGTGACAATCAGCCCCAGCATTTT. It yields the protein CAWSQQGDNQPQHF.